This T cell receptor (beta chain) derives from a study of shared clonotypes between healthy human individuals. Study overall: Plates per donor: three CD4 naive, three CD4 memory, two CD8 naive, one CD8 memory. General observations from the study: Among donors, sharing of clonotypes was expected to be affected by sequencing depth.

Replicate PCRs from sorted subsets contained about 0.2 ug DNA, which is approximately 30,000 T cell genomes. Data came from immunoSEQ multiplex PCR; TCRdb stores just in-frame clones and leaves some out. The data show more than 1 million clones, with around three quarters seen just once and about 0.52% held by the top ten. All of the donors resided in Nashville, Tennessee, and each was a Caucasian adult. Notes on this clone: Its target is unknown.

The CDR3 length is 15 residues. V shed 3 bases and J shed 1 base, with 11 bases lying between them. The V gene's germline CDR1 is SGHTA and CDR2 FQGNSA. The rearrangement links TRBV7-2 to TRBJ2-3; D gene uncertain. This TCR was recovered from a man younger than 35 in good health. Some clones in this sample may be carry-over from other donors' samples. Sequenced input: memory CD4+ T cells from PBMCs. Specified subset: CD45RA-negative fraction. The CDR3 sequence is CASSFLTGRTDTQYF. DNA for the CDR3: TGTGCCAGCAGCTTCTTGACGGGTCGCACAGATACGCAGTATTTT. Full variable domain (remainder filled in from reference TRBV7-2 and TRBJ2-3): GAGVSQSPSNKVTEKGKDVELRCDPISGHTALYWYRQSLGQGLEFLIYFQGNSAPDKSGLPSDRFSAERTGGSVSTLTIQRTQQEDSAVYLCASSFLTGRTDTQYFGPGTRLTVL.